This passage covers 27 T cell receptor beta chains from one sample sequenced in a study of identical twins. Via MiXCR, TCRdb re-called the 5' RACE reads, giving one row per CDR3 protein. The sample lists 1.5 million to 2 million distinct CDR3 sequences; 25% to 35% were seen once. The material sequenced was cord blood. These receptor sequences come from a newborn girl in good health.

As to this clonotype: At one boundary the junction diverges from the germline segment, which might be a read error. The chain couples TRBV6-6 to TRBJ2-5, with 10 nucleotides matching TRBD2. The end of the DNA aligns better with TRBJ2-7, so the J call may be wrong. This CDR3 is built from 17 residues. Looked up from germline, CDR1 is MNHNY and CDR2 is SVGAGI (reference sequence). The CDR3 DNA follows: TGCGCCAGCAGCCAAACTAGCGGGGAGGCCTTTGCCTACGAGCAGTACTTC. Encoded protein: CASSQTSGEAFAYEQYF.

The V call is TRBV5-6, the J call TRBJ2-1; tentatively, D is TRBD1 or TRBD2 (5 bases each). The J call may be faulty, since TRBJ2-7 better matches the DNA end. Germline V lookup: CDR1 SGHDT, CDR2 YYEEEE. The CDR3 runs 15 residues. CDR3 nucleotide sequence: TGTGCCAGCACCCGTTGGGGGATCCCCTACAATGAGCAGTACTTC. Its translation: CASTRWGIPYNEQYF.

This clonotype was seen ten or more times. This rearrangement joins TRBV3-1 to TRBJ1-1; perhaps TRBD1 as D (6 bases). V shed 0 bases and J shed 1 base, with 6 bases lying between them. Germline V lookup: CDR1 LGHDT, CDR2 YNNKEL (reference sequence). This CDR3 is 14 amino acids long. CDR3 in amino acids: CASSQEDRNTEAFF. In nucleotides, the CDR3 is TGTGCCAGCAGCCAAGAGGACAGGAACACTGAAGCTTTCTTT.

This clonotype has only a few counts. The CDR3 region has the DNA TGTGCCAGCAGCTTGGTGCGGACAGCGTACAATGAGCAGTTCTTC. It is translated as CASSLVRTAYNEQFF. The V call is TRBV5-5, the J call TRBJ2-1; D might be TRBD1 (6 bases). The V and J ends lost 0 bases and 4 bases respectively, with 11 bases between them. The CDR3 is 15 amino acids. From germline, CDR1 is SGHKS and CDR2 YYEKEE (reference sequence).

This clonotype was recorded a few times. The rearrangement joins TRBV14 to TRBJ2-3, with D unresolved. CDR3 size: 12 residues. V was cut by 3 bases and J by 7 bases, with 8 bases left in between. The germline CDR1 and CDR2 sequences are SGHDN and FVKESK. The CDR3 loop reads CASSHYENTQYF. The CDR3 nucleotides read TGTGCCAGCAGCCACTACGAAAATACGCAGTATTTT.

This clonotype was observed a handful of times. The V gene is TRBV7-2, the J gene TRBJ2-1; D remains ambiguous. V was cut by 4 bases and J by 7 bases, with 11 bases left in between. Germline V gene sequence: CDR1 SGHTA, CDR2 FQGNSA. The CDR3 loop spans 13 amino acids. In DNA, the CDR3 is TGTGCCAGCAGCTCGACGACACTTAATGAGCAGTTCTTC. Amino acids: CASSSTTLNEQFF.

This clonotype showed up just a few times. The chain uses TRBV6-7 and TRBJ2-1; the match to TRBD2 covers 9 bases. Being an ORF, TRBV6-7 has a function that is uncertain. After removal of 4 bases from V and 4 bases from J, the junction contained 20 bases not matched to a gene. There are 20 residues in the CDR3. CDR3 sequence (DNA): TGTGCCAGCAGTTTAGGTAGCGGGGGAGCCCAACACACACGGTACAATGAGCAGTTCTTC. It encodes CASSLGSGGAQHTRYNEQFF.

The V call is TRBV5-1, the J call TRBJ2-5; D unclear. This CDR3 has 14 amino acids. The ends were cut back, 0 bases at V and 2 bases at J, with 8 bases in the middle. The germline V gene encodes CDR1 SGHRS and CDR2 YFSETQ. The CDR3 DNA sequence: TGCGCCAGCAGCTTGGCATGGGCTCAAGAGACCCAGTACTTC. This encodes CASSLAWAQETQYF.

The rearrangement joins TRBV5-1 to TRBJ1-6; 7 positions agree with TRBD1. The CDR3 is made up of 14 amino acids. The germline V gene has CDR1 SGHRS and CDR2 YFSETQ. The junction had 8 bases not matched to a gene; V was cut back by 4 bases and J by 10 bases. The CDR3 DNA sequence: TGCGCCAGCAGCCGGGACAGTATGGGCTCACCCCTCCACTTT. Protein product: CASSRDSMGSPLHF.

The rearrangement uses TRBV12-3 or TRBV12-4 and TRBJ2-1; 14 nucleotides line up with TRBD2. The CDR3 contains 21 residues. V lost 3 bases to trimming and J lost 9 bases; unmatched junction nucleotides: 22. The CDR3 nucleotides read TGTGCCAGCAGTTTCCGCCGCCTGGGACTAGCGGGAGACCCTGGAATCGGTGAGCAGTTCTTC. Translated: CASSFRRLGLAGDPGIGEQFF.

The chain has TRBV7-2 and TRBJ2-7; D possibly corresponds to TRBD2 (7 bases). Trimming took 1 base from V and 2 from J, leaving 15 bases between them. Germline V gene sequence: CDR1 SGHTA, CDR2 FQGNSA. The CDR3 runs 16 residues. In DNA, the CDR3 is TGTGCCAGCAGCTTAGTGTGGGGGGGCAACACCTACGAGCAGTACTTC. Translating it yields CASSLVWGGNTYEQYF. Full variable domain (remainder filled in from reference TRBV7-2 and TRBJ2-7): GAGVSQSPSNKVTEKGKDVELRCDPISGHTALYWYRQSLGQGLEFLIYFQGNSAPDKSGLPSDRFSAERTGGSVSTLTIQRTQQEDSAVYLCASSLVWGGNTYEQYFGPGTRLTVT.

This chain links TRBV3-1 with TRBJ2-3, with 11 positions matching TRBD2. The germline gives CDR1 LGHDT, CDR2 YNNKEL (reference sequence). This CDR3 has 17 amino acids. After removal of 1 base from V and 1 base from J, the junction contained 4 bases not matched to a gene. CDR3 region: CASSQGQLAGGTDTQYF. CDR3 nucleotide sequence: TGTGCCAGCAGCCAAGGGCAACTAGCGGGGGGCACAGATACGCAGTATTTT.

J is TRBJ1-4 and V is TRBV7-2; 8 bases are shared with TRBD1. Germline lookup yields CDR1 SGHTA and CDR2 FQGNSA. This CDR3 comprises 15 residues. J was trimmed by 8 bases and V by 5 bases; bases with no gene match: 10. CDR3 region: CASSGYRGEGEKLFF. For the CDR3, the DNA is TGTGCCAGCAGCGGGTACAGGGGGGAAGGAGAAAAACTGTTTTTT. The full variable domain, with the rest looked up from reference TRBV7-2 and TRBJ1-4, is GAGVSQSPSNKVTEKGKDVELRCDPISGHTALYWYRQSLGQGLEFLIYFQGNSAPDKSGLPSDRFSAERTGGSVSTLTIQRTQQEDSAVYLCASSGYRGEGEKLFFGSGTQLSVL.

J is TRBJ1-6 and V is TRBV7-2, with 7 positions matching TRBD1. Germline CDR1 reads SGHTA; CDR2 reads FQGNSA. The CDR3 totals 17 residues. The V gene end was trimmed by 0 bases and the J gene end by 0 bases; junction bases not matched to a gene: 2. In DNA form, the CDR3 reads TGTGCCAGCAGCTTAGCGAGACAGGGCTCCTATAATTCACCCCTCCACTTT. Translated, it gives CASSLARQGSYNSPLHF.

Worth noting for this clonotype: This may stem from a read error, because a much larger clone lies one nucleotide away. This chain links TRBV27 with TRBJ2-1; 7 bases match TRBD2. The J call could be wrong; TRBJ2-7 is a better fit for the DNA end. The V gene's germline CDR1 is MNHEY and CDR2 SMNVEV (reference sequence). CDR3 length: 15 residues. CDR3 sequence reads: CASRLAFSSYNEQYF. The DNA of the CDR3 is TGTGCCAGCAGACTAGCGTTTAGCTCCTACAATGAGCAGTACTTC.

The chain employs TRBV5-1 and TRBJ1-5, with no clear D. V was cut by 4 bases and J by 6 bases, with 8 bases left in between. There are 12 residues in the CDR3. Germline CDR1 and CDR2: SGHRS and YFSETQ. CDR3 nucleotides: TGCGCCAGCAGCCCCCGGAGTCAGCCCCAGCATTTT. Translating it yields CASSPRSQPQHF. Using reference TRBV5-1 and TRBJ1-5 for the parts outside the CDR3, the full variable domain is KAGVTQTPRYLIKTRGQQVTLSCSPISGHRSVSWYQQTPGQGLQFLFEYFSETQRNKGNFPGRFSGRQFSNSRSEMNVSTLELGDSALYLCASSPRSQPQHFGDGTRLSIL.

The gene calls are TRBV2 and TRBJ2-5; D might be TRBD1 or TRBD2, each matching 5 bases. V dropped 5 bases and J dropped 2 bases, with 12 bases sitting between them. The germline CDR1 and CDR2 sequences are SNHLY and FYNNEI. The CDR3 has 14 residues. CDR3 loop: CASSSGTRQETQYF. As DNA, the CDR3 is TGTGCCAGCAGTTCCGGGACCAGACAAGAGACCCAGTACTTC.

The V call is TRBV2, the J call TRBJ1-5; D is unresolved. V dropped 0 bases and J dropped 3 bases, with 15 bases sitting between them. The CDR3 loop spans 17 amino acids. The germline gives CDR1 SNHLY, CDR2 FYNNEI. DNA of the CDR3: TGTGCCAGCAGTGAAGCGCTCGGACCAAGATCCAATCAGCCCCAGCATTTT. Protein: CASSEALGPRSNQPQHF.

The J gene is TRBJ2-4, the V gene TRBV28; the D is unclear. The end of the DNA fits TRBJ2-5 better, so the J call may be wrong. The CDR3 consists of 14 residues. From germline, CDR1 is MDHEN and CDR2 SYDVKM. The CDR3 nucleotides are TGTGCCAGCAGTTCCCCCCAGGAGTTGGAGACCCAGTACTTC. Translating it yields CASSSPQELETQYF.

The table lists this clonotype with a few counts. V and J are TRBV27 and TRBJ2-1, with TRBD1 matching over 7 bases. The CDR3 has 13 residues. With V trimmed by 6 bases and J by 5 bases, 4 bases remained unmatched. The germline CDR1 and CDR2 sequences are MNHEY and SMNVEV (reference sequence). The CDR3: CASRGTAHNEQFF. In DNA form, the CDR3 reads TGTGCCAGCAGGGGGACAGCCCACAATGAGCAGTTCTTC.

A few counts support this clonotype. The gene calls are TRBV25-1 and TRBJ2-7; 8 bases line up with TRBD1. This CDR3 has 14 residues. Germline loops: CDR1 MGHDK, CDR2 SYGVNS. The trim removed 3 bases at V and 2 bases at J, leaving 3 bases unmatched. The CDR3 loop reads CASSDRGRAYEQYF. Written as DNA, the CDR3 is TGTGCCAGCAGTGACAGGGGGCGAGCCTACGAGCAGTACTTC.

This chain uses TRBV11-1 with TRBJ1-6; 10 positions agree with TRBD1. With V trimmed by 4 bases and J by 6 bases, 3 bases remained unmatched. The CDR3 extends over 15 amino acids. The germline V gene encodes CDR1 SGHAT and CDR2 FQDESV (reference sequence). The CDR3 loop is CASSSGTGVNSPLHF. CDR3 in DNA: TGTGCCAGCAGCTCTGGGACAGGGGTTAATTCACCCCTCCACTTT.

This clonotype was observed a few times. V gene TRBV2 combines with J gene TRBJ1-2, with D possibly being TRBD1 (6 bases). Trimming pared 1 base from V and 6 bases from J, leaving 15 bases between. The CDR3 is made up of 15 amino acids. Germline V gene sequence: CDR1 SNHLY, CDR2 FYNNEI. The CDR3 protein is CASSEGWGGGDGYTF. The CDR3 coding sequence is TGTGCCAGCAGTGAAGGATGGGGGGGCGGAGATGGCTACACCTTC. Drawing the rest from reference TRBV2 and TRBJ1-2, the complete variable domain is EPEVTQTPSHQVTQMGQEVILRCVPISNHLYFYWYRQILGQKVEFLVSFYNNEISEKSEIFDDQFSVERPDGSNFTLKIRSTKLEDSAMYFCASSEGWGGGDGYTFGSGTRLTVV.

This chain links TRBV20-1 with TRBJ2-1, with D perhaps assigned TRBD1 or TRBD2 (6 bases each). V was cut by 7 bases and J by 1 base, with 11 bases left in between. The length of the CDR3 is 13 residues. The V gene's germline CDR1 is DFQATT and CDR2 SNEGSKA (reference sequence). CDR3 bases: TGCAGTGTCCGGGGGCCTTCCTACAATGAGCAGTTCTTC. Translating it yields CSVRGPSYNEQFF.

This clonotype was counted only a few times. This chain uses TRBV20-1 with TRBJ2-1; D possibly uses TRBD1 or TRBD2 (6 bases each). The CDR3 is 13 residues long. Germline V gene sequence: CDR1 DFQATT, CDR2 SNEGSKA (reference sequence). The V gene lost 5 bases and the J gene lost 8 bases, with 16 bases spanning the gap. This chain's CDR3 is CSAEGGPIHEQFF. Written as DNA, the CDR3 is TGCAGTGCTGAGGGGGGCCCTATCCATGAGCAGTTCTTC.

In this sample, this clonotype turned up many times. This chain connects TRBV25-1 to TRBJ2-7; the D gene is possibly TRBD1 (6 bases). The CDR3 extends over 14 amino acids. Germline CDR1 is MGHDK and CDR2 is SYGVNS. V was shortened by 3 bases and J by 2 bases, with 11 bases between the two germline ends. The CDR3 loop reads CASSDGDNPYEQYF. CDR3 DNA: TGTGCCAGCAGTGATGGGGACAACCCCTACGAGCAGTACTTC.

This clonotype was picked up a small number of times. The genes are TRBV29-1 and TRBJ1-2; D is perhaps TRBD1 (6 bases). The CDR3 has 15 residues. In germline, CDR1 is SQVTM, CDR2 ANQGSEA. Trimming cost V 1 base and J 6 bases, with 18 bases left between them. The CDR3 loop reads CSVEAWRGKPDGYTF. For the CDR3, the DNA is TGCAGCGTTGAAGCATGGAGGGGGAAACCTGATGGCTACACCTTC.